The TCR beta chain under discussion was sequenced for a study of post-analysis software for immune sequencing data. Whole-study context: Clinical courses comprised relapsing-remitting, secondary progressive and progressive-relapsing multiple sclerosis.

On this clonotype itself: The antigen remains unidentified.

Study conclusions and caveats: Comparison of patients with controls showed 4 to 6 TRBV segments more frequent in patients, TRBV5-6, TRBV5-1 and TRBV20-1 among them. Samples from a shared batch, those prepared together, strongly co-clustered by F measure. Normalized Chao1 diversity in multiple sclerosis patients fell significantly below that of controls.

V shed 6 bases, J shed 0 bases, and the junction held 5 bases outside the gene matches. CDR1 is DFQATT and CDR2 is SNEGSKA in the germline V gene (reference sequence). The CDR3 runs 13 residues. Unique-molecular-identifier-tagged TCR beta cDNA libraries were used. Yield was some 500,000 cDNA molecules from around 0.96 to 9.9 million T cells. TCRdb used MiXCR to reprocess the PCR reads, holding one entry per CDR3 protein. The data hold about 260,000 distinct CDR3 sequences, with 35% to 45% observed a single time. This clonotype was obtained from a girl aged 5-17 years with multiple sclerosis. The sample consisted of blood. The gene calls are TRBV20-1 and TRBJ2-7; 7 positions match TRBD1. This chain's CDR3 is CSAPTGLSYEQYF. CDR3 nucleotide sequence: TGCAGTGCCCCGACAGGGCTCTCCTACGAGCAGTACTTC.